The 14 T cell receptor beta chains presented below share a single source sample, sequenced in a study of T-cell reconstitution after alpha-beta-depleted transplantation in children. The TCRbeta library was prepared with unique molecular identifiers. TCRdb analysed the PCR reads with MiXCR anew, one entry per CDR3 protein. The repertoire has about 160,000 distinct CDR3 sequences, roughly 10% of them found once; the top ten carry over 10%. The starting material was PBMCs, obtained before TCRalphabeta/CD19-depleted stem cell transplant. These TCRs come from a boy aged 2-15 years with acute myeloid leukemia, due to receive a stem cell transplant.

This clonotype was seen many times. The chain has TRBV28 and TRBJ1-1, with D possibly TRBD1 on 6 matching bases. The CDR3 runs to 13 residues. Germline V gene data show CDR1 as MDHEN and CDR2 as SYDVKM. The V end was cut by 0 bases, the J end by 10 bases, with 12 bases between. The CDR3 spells CASSLWGADGAFF. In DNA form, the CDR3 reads TGTGCCAGCAGTTTATGGGGGGCCGATGGAGCTTTCTTT.

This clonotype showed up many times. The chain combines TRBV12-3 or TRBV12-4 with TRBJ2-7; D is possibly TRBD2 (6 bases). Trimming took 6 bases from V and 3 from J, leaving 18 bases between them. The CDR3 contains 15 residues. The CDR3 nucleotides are TGTGCCAGCAGGCCCTCCGGGACTGGAATCTACGAGCAGTACTTC. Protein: CASRPSGTGIYEQYF.

CDR3 sequence: CASSQQGANEKLFF. The CDR3 DNA reads as TGTGCCAGCAGTCAACAGGGAGCTAATGAAAAACTGTTTTTT. This chain links TRBV12-3 or TRBV12-4 with TRBJ1-4, with D tentatively TRBD1 (6 bases). This CDR3 is 14 amino acids long. V was clipped by 5 bases and J by 3 bases, with 10 bases between them.

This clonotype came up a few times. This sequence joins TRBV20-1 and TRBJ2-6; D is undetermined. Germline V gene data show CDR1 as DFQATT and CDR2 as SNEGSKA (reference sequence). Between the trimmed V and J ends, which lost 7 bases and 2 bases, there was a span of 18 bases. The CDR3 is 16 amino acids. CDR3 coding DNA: TGCAGTGTCCCCCAGGTCGGCAGGACTGGGGCCAACGTCCTGACTTTC. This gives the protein CSVPQVGRTGANVLTF.

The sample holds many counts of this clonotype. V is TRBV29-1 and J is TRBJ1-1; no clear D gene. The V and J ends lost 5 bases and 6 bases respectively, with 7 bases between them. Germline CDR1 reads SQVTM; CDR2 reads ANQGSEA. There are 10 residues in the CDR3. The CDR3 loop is CSVWAPEAFF. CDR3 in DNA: TGCAGCGTTTGGGCGCCTGAAGCTTTCTTT.

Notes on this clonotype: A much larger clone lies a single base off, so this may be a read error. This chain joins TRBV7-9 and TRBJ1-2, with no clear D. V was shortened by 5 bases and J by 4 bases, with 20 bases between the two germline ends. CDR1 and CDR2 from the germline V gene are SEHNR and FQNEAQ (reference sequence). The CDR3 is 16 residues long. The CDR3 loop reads CASSPWIGHTSYGYTF. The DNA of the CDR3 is TGTGCCAGCAGCCCTTGGATAGGGCATACCTCCTATGGCTACACCTTC.

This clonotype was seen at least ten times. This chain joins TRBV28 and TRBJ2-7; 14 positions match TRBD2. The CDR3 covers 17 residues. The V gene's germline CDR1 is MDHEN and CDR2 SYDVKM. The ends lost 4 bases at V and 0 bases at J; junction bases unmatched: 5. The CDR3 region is CASSYGTSGRHSYEQYF. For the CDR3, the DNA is TGTGCCAGCAGTTACGGGACTAGCGGGAGACACTCCTACGAGCAGTACTTC.

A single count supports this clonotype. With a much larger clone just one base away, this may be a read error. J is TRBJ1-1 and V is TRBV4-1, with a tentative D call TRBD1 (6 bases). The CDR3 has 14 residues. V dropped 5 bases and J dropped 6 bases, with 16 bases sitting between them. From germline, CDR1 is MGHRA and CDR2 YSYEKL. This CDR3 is CASSASDRRAEAFF. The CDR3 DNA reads TGCGCCAGCAGCGCGTCCGACAGGAGAGCTGAAGCTTTCTTT.

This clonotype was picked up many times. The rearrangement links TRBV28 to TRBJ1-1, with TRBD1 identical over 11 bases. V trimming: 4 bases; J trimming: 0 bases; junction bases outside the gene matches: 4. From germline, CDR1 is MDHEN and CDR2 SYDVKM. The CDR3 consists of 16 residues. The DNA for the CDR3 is TGTGCCAGCAGTTCCCGGGACAGGGGGTTGAACACTGAAGCTTTCTTT. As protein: CASSSRDRGLNTEAFF.

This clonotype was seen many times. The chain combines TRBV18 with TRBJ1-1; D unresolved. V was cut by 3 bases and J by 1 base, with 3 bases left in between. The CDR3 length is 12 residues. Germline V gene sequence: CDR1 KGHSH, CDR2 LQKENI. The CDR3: CASSPTNTEAFF. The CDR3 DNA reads TGTGCCAGCTCACCGACGAACACTGAAGCTTTCTTT.

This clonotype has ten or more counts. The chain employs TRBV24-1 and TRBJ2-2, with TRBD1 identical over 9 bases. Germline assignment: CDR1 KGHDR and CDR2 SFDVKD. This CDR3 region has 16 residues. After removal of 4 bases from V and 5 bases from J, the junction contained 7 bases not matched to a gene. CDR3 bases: TGTGCCACCAGTGACGCCGGGACAGGGATTACCGGGGAGCTGTTTTTT. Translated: CATSDAGTGITGELFF.

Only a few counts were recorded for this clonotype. CDR3 DNA sequence: TGTGCCAGCAGCCTGAACTTACCTAGCACAGATACGCAGTATTTT. As protein: CASSLNLPSTDTQYF. V is TRBV3-1 and J is TRBJ2-3, with D unclear. Germline V gene lookup returns CDR1 LGHDT and CDR2 YNNKEL (reference sequence). Trimming pared 4 bases from V and 0 bases from J, leaving 11 bases between. This CDR3 is 15 amino acids long.

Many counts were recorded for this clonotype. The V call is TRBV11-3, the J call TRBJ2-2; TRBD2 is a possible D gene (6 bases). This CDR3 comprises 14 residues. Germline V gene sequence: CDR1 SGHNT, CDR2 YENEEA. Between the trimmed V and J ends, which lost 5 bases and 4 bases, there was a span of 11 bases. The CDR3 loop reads CASSPRRGTGELFF. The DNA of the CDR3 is TGTGCCAGCAGCCCCCGGAGGGGCACCGGGGAGCTGTTTTTT.

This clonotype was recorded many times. DNA of the CDR3: TGCAGTGCTAGTGCGGGAGCCAATTCACCCCTCCACTTT. Translation gives CSASAGANSPLHF. The chain is built from TRBV20-1 and TRBJ1-6; no reliable D call. V lost 3 bases to trimming and J lost 7 bases, with 10 bases between them. Germline V gene sequence: CDR1 DFQATT, CDR2 SNEGSKA (reference sequence). The CDR3 extends over 13 amino acids.